The 30 T cell receptor beta chains below come from one sample, sequenced in a study of tumor-infiltrating lymphocytes in localized non-small cell lung cancer. Assay used: immunoSEQ multiplex PCR; TCRdb lists only in-frame clones, some missing. The table records over 10,000 clones, about 70% of them present only once. Sequences were obtained from uninvolved lung tissue not adjacent to the tumor. All receptors derive from a human donor with non-small cell lung cancer.

The chain uses TRBV6-5 and TRBJ2-3; 8 positions match TRBD2. J lost 2 bases, V lost 6 bases, and 7 bases had no gene match. Germline-derived CDR1 and CDR2 are MNHEY and SVGAGI. The CDR3 covers 15 residues. CDR3 sequence reads: CASRIAGGDTDTQYF. The CDR3 nucleotides are TGTGCCAGCAGAATCGCGGGGGGTGACACAGATACGCAGTATTTT.

The genes are TRBV5-1 and TRBJ1-1; 10 nucleotides align to TRBD1. The CDR3 length is 13 residues. Per germline, CDR1 SGHRS and CDR2 YFSETQ. V shed 3 bases, J shed 8 bases, and the junction held 4 bases outside the gene matches. CDR3 region: CASSWGTGAEAFF. CDR3 coding DNA: TGCGCCAGCAGCTGGGGGACAGGGGCGGAAGCTTTCTTT.

The CDR3: CASSTVQGLEAFF. CDR3 in DNA: TGTGCCAGCAGCACCGTCCAGGGGCTTGAAGCTTTCTTT. The V gene is TRBV7-8, the J gene TRBJ1-1; the D gene is possibly TRBD1 (6 bases). The CDR3 spans 13 residues. Germline-derived CDR1 and CDR2 are SGHVS and FQNEAQ. Between the trimmed V and J ends, which lost 5 bases and 7 bases, there was a span of 14 bases.

This clone has just one count. V gene TRBV5-5 combines with J gene TRBJ1-1, with D hard to call. Germline CDR1 SGHKS, CDR2 YYEKEE (reference sequence). The length of the CDR3 is 15 residues. V dropped 4 bases and J dropped 0 bases, with 13 bases sitting between them. For the CDR3, the DNA is TGTGCCAGCAGCCTAAACCCGACGGTGAACACTGAAGCTTTCTTT. Protein: CASSLNPTVNTEAFF. Full variable domain (rest looked up from reference TRBV5-5 and TRBJ1-1): DAGVTQSPTHLIKTRGQQVTLRCSPISGHKSVSWYQQVLGQGPQFIFQYYEKEERGRGNFPDRFSARQFPNYSSELNVNALLLGDSALYLCASSLNPTVNTEAFFGQGTRLTVV.

This chain joins TRBV7-2 and TRBJ2-7; the match to TRBD2 covers 10 bases. The germline gives CDR1 SGHTA, CDR2 FQGNSA. V shed 1 base and J 3 bases; nucleotides not matched to a gene: 6. This CDR3 is 16 amino acids long. The CDR3 DNA is TGTGCCAGCAGCTTAGGAGCGGGGGGGGGCCTCTACGAGCAGTACTTC. Translating it yields CASSLGAGGGLYEQYF.

The chain links TRBV11-1 to TRBJ2-7; the D gene could be TRBD1 or TRBD2 (5 bases each). V was shortened by 5 bases and J by 0 bases, with 8 bases between the two germline ends. Germline V gene sequence: CDR1 SGHAT, CDR2 FQDESV (reference sequence). The CDR3 spans 13 residues. In DNA form, the CDR3 reads TGTGCCAGCAGCCGGGACGACTCCTACGAGCAGTACTTC. Translated: CASSRDDSYEQYF.

This clone was seen once. J is TRBJ2-1 and V is TRBV28, with TRBD1 matching 11 bases. CDR1 is MDHEN and CDR2 is SYDVKM in the germline V gene. Trimming at V came to 7 bases and at J to 10 bases, leaving 12 bases not matched to a gene. CDR3 length: 15 amino acids. CDR3 DNA: TGTGCCAGCACTAGCCTGGGACAGGGGGTCCGCGAGCAGTTCTTC. This encodes CASTSLGQGVREQFF.

The chain recombines TRBV5-1 with TRBJ1-1; D is uncertain. The CDR3 spans 15 residues. V lost 1 base to trimming and J lost 3 bases, with 13 bases between them. The germline V gene has CDR1 SGHRS and CDR2 YFSETQ. The CDR3 is CASSLFQPGHTEAFF. CDR3 nucleotides: TGCGCCAGCAGCTTGTTTCAGCCAGGCCACACTGAAGCTTTCTTT.

The chain couples TRBV4-2 to TRBJ2-6; possible D gene TRBD2, 6 bases. CDR3 length: 16 residues. CDR1 is LGHNA, CDR2 YNFKEQ, per germline. V shed 1 base and J shed 3 bases, with 10 bases lying between them. CDR3: CASSQGEGGGANVLTF. The CDR3 nucleotides are TGTGCCAGCAGCCAAGGCGAGGGAGGTGGGGCCAACGTCCTGACTTTC.

The rearrangement uses TRBV5-1 and TRBJ2-5; D possibly corresponds to TRBD2 (6 bases). Trimming cost V 3 bases and J 7 bases, with 16 bases left between them. This CDR3 is built from 14 residues. The germline V gene has CDR1 SGHRS and CDR2 YFSETQ. CDR3 amino acids: CASSYRDLGGTQYF. CDR3 DNA: TGCGCCAGCAGCTATCGGGACCTCGGGGGGACCCAGTACTTC.

The J gene is TRBJ2-6, the V gene TRBV19; D not certain. V dropped 1 base and J dropped 2 bases, with 9 bases sitting between them. CDR3 length equals 16 residues. CDR1 is LNHDA and CDR2 is SQIVND in the germline V gene (reference sequence). CDR3 in amino acids: CASSIAGSTGANVLTF. The CDR3 DNA reads as TGTGCCAGTAGTATAGCGGGTTCCACTGGGGCCAACGTCCTGACTTTC. The variable domain in full, with the rest retrieved from reference TRBV19 and TRBJ2-6, is DGGITQSPKYLFRKEGQNVTLSCEQNLNHDAMYWYRQDPGQGLRLIYYSQIVNDFQKGDIAEGYSVSREKKESFPLTVTSAQKNPTAFYLCASSIAGSTGANVLTFGAGSRLTVL.

V gene TRBV29-1 combines with J gene TRBJ2-5, with D uncertain. Trimming removed 5 bases at V and 0 bases at J, with 7 bases between. Germline V gives CDR1 SQVTM, CDR2 ANQGSEA. The CDR3 has 12 amino acids. CDR3 DNA: TGCAGCGTTAAACAGAACCAAGAGACCCAGTACTTC. Translating gives CSVKQNQETQYF.

The chain is built from TRBV10-3 and TRBJ2-1, with D tentatively TRBD2 (5 bases). Germline lookup yields CDR1 ENHRY and CDR2 SYGVKD. This CDR3 is built from 12 residues. Deletions cut 3 bases from V and 10 bases from J, with 10 bases between. The CDR3 is CAISEEGREQFF. In DNA form, the CDR3 reads TGTGCCATCAGTGAAGAGGGCCGAGAGCAGTTCTTC.

The CDR3 here is CASSGGGSYNEQFF. The CDR3, as DNA: TGTGCCAGCAGTGGGGGGGGCTCCTACAATGAGCAGTTCTTC. The rearrangement uses TRBV25-1 and TRBJ2-1; 7 bases match TRBD2. The CDR3 loop spans 14 amino acids. The junction had 0 bases not matched to a gene; V was cut back by 4 bases and J by 0 bases. Per germline, CDR1 MGHDK and CDR2 SYGVNS.

The chain joins TRBV4-2 to TRBJ2-7, with 9 bases matching TRBD1. Trimming took 5 bases from V and 2 from J; bases not matched to a gene: 10. Germline assignment: CDR1 LGHNA and CDR2 YNFKEQ. This CDR3 has 16 residues. CDR3: CASSLWTGAGTYEQYF. In DNA form, the CDR3 reads TGTGCCAGCAGCTTGTGGACAGGGGCTGGGACCTACGAGCAGTACTTC.

This clone occurred a few times. The chain has TRBV5-6 and TRBJ2-2, with D possibly matching TRBD2 (6 bases). The CDR3 is made up of 15 amino acids. Germline CDR1 SGHDT, CDR2 YYEEEE. Between the trimmed V and J ends, which lost 5 bases and 0 bases, there was a span of 11 bases. As DNA, the CDR3 is TGTGCCAGCAGATTAGCGGAATCGAACACCGGGGAGCTGTTTTTT. Its translation is CASRLAESNTGELFF.

This clone was seen a handful of times. This chain joins TRBV2 and TRBJ1-4; the D is unclear. This CDR3 spans 18 amino acids. Trimming left V 4 bases short and J 0 bases short, with 18 bases between. The germline CDR1 and CDR2 sequences are SNHLY and FYNNEI. CDR3 in DNA: TGTGCCAGCAGTGCAGGTCGGAGAATAGTTGCAACTAATGAAAAACTGTTTTTT. Amino acids: CASSAGRRIVATNEKLFF. The full variable domain, completed using reference TRBV2 and TRBJ1-4, is EPEVTQTPSHQVTQMGQEVILRCVPISNHLYFYWYRQILGQKVEFLVSFYNNEISEKSEIFDDQFSVERPDGSNFTLKIRSTKLEDSAMYFCASSAGRRIVATNEKLFFGSGTQLSVL.

The V gene is TRBV11-1, the J gene TRBJ2-5; 10 bases agree with TRBD1. V dropped 0 bases and J dropped 5; count of bases not matched to a gene: 6. Germline CDR1 reads SGHAT; CDR2 reads FQDESV (reference sequence). CDR3 length: 16 amino acids. The CDR3 nucleotides are TGTGCCAGCAGCTTAGCGGAAGGACAGGGGGAGGAGACCCAGTACTTC. This encodes CASSLAEGQGEETQYF.

This clone turned up a few times. The J gene is TRBJ1-1, the V gene TRBV30; possibly TRBD1 for D (5 bases). Germline assignment: CDR1 GTSNPN and CDR2 SVGIG (reference sequence). V was clipped by 1 base and J by 4 bases, with 10 bases between them. There are 13 residues in the CDR3. CDR3 sequence: CAWSAFGATEAFF. The CDR3 DNA reads as TGTGCCTGGAGTGCGTTTGGGGCCACTGAAGCTTTCTTT.

This clone was counted between two and nine times. The genes are TRBV5-1 and TRBJ2-7; 9 bases line up with TRBD1. The germline gives CDR1 SGHRS, CDR2 YFSETQ. Trimming at V came to 2 bases and at J to 7 bases, leaving 4 bases not matched to a gene. CDR3 length: 13 residues. In nucleotides, the CDR3 is TGCGCCAGCAGCTTTGGACAGGGGCGAGAGCAGTACTTC. This gives the protein CASSFGQGREQYF.

The chain has TRBV27 and TRBJ1-6, with a tentative D call TRBD1 (6 bases). Germline V gives CDR1 MNHEY, CDR2 SMNVEV (reference sequence). The length of the CDR3 is 16 residues. With 3 bases removed from V and 11 bases from J, the gap between germline ends came to 20 bases. The DNA for the CDR3 is TGTGCCAGCAGTTTCCTAACAGGGAGCTCTGGGCCACCCCTCCACTTT. Encoded protein: CASSFLTGSSGPPLHF.

J is TRBJ1-2 and V is TRBV29-1; D is unclear. Germline V lookup: CDR1 SQVTM, CDR2 ANQGSEA. The CDR3 has 11 residues. V was trimmed by 4 bases and J by 3 bases, leaving 6 bases between them. This chain's CDR3 is CSVGRDYGYTF. CDR3 nucleotide sequence: TGCAGCGTTGGCAGAGACTATGGCTACACCTTC.

V and J are TRBV19 and TRBJ2-4; 7 bases map to TRBD1. The CDR3 is 16 residues long. Losses at the gene ends were 6 bases for V and 6 bases for J; bases not matched to a gene: 14. The germline V gene encodes CDR1 LNHDA and CDR2 SQIVND (reference sequence). The CDR3 nucleotides are TGTGCCAGTAGGGCTACAGGGGCTCCCGGCAGAAACATTCAGTACTTC. The encoded protein is CASRATGAPGRNIQYF.

The V and J genes are TRBV5-4 and TRBJ2-7, with 7 positions matching TRBD2. Trimming took 2 bases from V and 1 from J; bases not matched to a gene: 6. Germline V gene data show CDR1 as SGHNT and CDR2 as YYREEE (reference sequence). The CDR3 totals 15 residues. The CDR3 loop is CASSFKRGESYEQYF. The CDR3 region has the DNA TGTGCCAGCAGCTTTAAGCGGGGCGAATCCTACGAGCAGTACTTC.

The chain couples TRBV29-1 to TRBJ2-1, with no clear D. Germline CDR1 SQVTM, CDR2 ANQGSEA. The CDR3 is 10 residues long. The DNA for the CDR3 is TGCAGTGGTCAGAGCAATGAGCAGTTCTTC. It yields the protein CSGQSNEQFF.

The chain employs TRBV30 and TRBJ2-6, with 7 bases aligning to TRBD1. The CDR3 has 21 residues. V shed 1 base, J shed 0 bases, and the junction held 18 bases outside the gene matches. Looked up from germline, CDR1 is GTSNPN and CDR2 is SVGIG (reference sequence). CDR3 bases: TGTGCCTGGAGTGGTAGTAATTCCCCGACAGGGCTACGCTCTGGGGCCAACGTCCTGACTTTC. Translating gives CAWSGSNSPTGLRSGANVLTF.

The CDR3 DNA reads as TGTGCCAGCATGAGGTGGAGCGGATCTACGGATACGCAGTATTTT. It codes for CASMRWSGSTDTQYF. V gene TRBV6-5 combines with J gene TRBJ2-3; TRBD2 might be the D (5 bases). Germline V gene lookup returns CDR1 MNHEY and CDR2 SVGAGI. The CDR3 runs 15 residues. V lost 7 bases to trimming and J lost 6 bases, with 20 bases between them.

The DNA for the CDR3 is TGTGCCAGCAGCCGTACAGGGGACGGTCAGCCCCAGCATTTT. Protein: CASSRTGDGQPQHF. The chain links TRBV11-1 to TRBJ1-5, with 7 bases lining up with TRBD1. V dropped 5 bases and J dropped 6; count of bases not matched to a gene: 7. Germline CDR1 reads SGHAT; CDR2 reads FQDESV (reference sequence). This CDR3 has 14 residues.

This rearrangement joins TRBV5-1 to TRBJ1-2; the match to TRBD1 covers 7 bases. The CDR3 extends over 15 amino acids. Germline-derived CDR1 and CDR2 are SGHRS and YFSETQ. With V trimmed by 0 bases and J by 5 bases, 7 bases remained unmatched. The CDR3 nucleotides read TGCGCCAGCAGCTTGGCCGGGACAGATGGGTATGGCTACACCTTC. This gives the protein CASSLAGTDGYGYTF.

Only one count was recorded for this clone. The chain carries TRBV27 and TRBJ1-1; D gene ambiguous. This CDR3 is built from 14 residues. Trimming took off 3 bases at V and 1 base at J, with 9 bases between the two ends. From germline, CDR1 is MNHEY and CDR2 SMNVEV (reference sequence). The CDR3 bases are TGTGCCAGCAGTTTGCTGATGGGGAACACTGAAGCTTTCTTT. Translation gives CASSLLMGNTEAFF.